The rows below give T cell receptor beta chains drawn from one sample of a study of graft-versus-host responses after intestinal transplantation. Repertoires were generated with immunoSEQ multiplex PCR, while TCRdb's copy carries only in-frame clones and drops some. The profile shows tens of thousands of clones, roughly 80% of them singletons. This material consisted of PBMCs, taken roughly 29 days after intestinal transplant. The receptors shown here come from a human patient who received an intestinal transplant, so some T cells may come from the graft donor. The CDR3 runs from the conserved cysteine through the conserved F or W. The D gene is left open where the match is weak. Size tells how often a clone was seen (once, few, many) or the class of an expanded clone, and some rows leave it out.

v_gene: TRBV2; d_gene: TRBD2; abundance: -; j_gene: TRBJ2-3; CDR3nt: TGTGCCAGCGGGGGAGGGGCAGATACGCAGTATTTT; CDR3aa: CASGGGADTQYF
v_gene: TRBV6-5; d_gene: -; abundance: -; j_gene: TRBJ1-2; CDR3nt: TGTGCCAGCAGTGCAGGACAGTATGGCTACACCTTC; CDR3aa: CASSAGQYGYTF
v_gene: TRBV29-1; d_gene: -; abundance: -; j_gene: TRBJ2-5; CDR3nt: TGCAGCGCAGGCTCTAGCTACGACCAAGAGACCCAGTACTTC; CDR3aa: CSAGSSYDQETQYF
v_gene: TRBV5-6; d_gene: -; abundance: -; j_gene: TRBJ2-3; CDR3nt: TGTGCCAGCAGCTTGGGGAGACAGCCGACTTATACGCAGTATTTT; CDR3aa: CASSLGRQPTYTQYF
v_gene: TRBV5-1; d_gene: -; abundance: once; j_gene: TRBJ2-7; CDR3nt: TGCGCCAGCAGCTACCCTGGACGGGGGAGCTCCTACGAGCAGTACTTC; CDR3aa: CASSYPGRGSSYEQYF
v_gene: TRBV27; d_gene: -; abundance: -; j_gene: TRBJ2-2; CDR3nt: TGTGCCAGCAGTTTTGCGGGCACCACCGGGGAGCTGTTTTTT; CDR3aa: CASSFAGTTGELFF
v_gene: TRBV10-2; d_gene: -; abundance: -; j_gene: TRBJ2-7; CDR3nt: TGCGCCAGCGGGGGACTTGTCGAGCAGTACTTC; CDR3aa: CASGGLVEQYF
v_gene: TRBV5-1; d_gene: -; abundance: few; j_gene: TRBJ2-7; CDR3nt: TGCGCCAGCAGCTTGGAGGCCGTTGCCTCCTACGAGCAGTACTTC; CDR3aa: CASSLEAVASYEQYF
v_gene: TRBV13; d_gene: -; abundance: -; j_gene: TRBJ2-5; CDR3nt: TGTGCCAGCAGCCCGGGACTGGCCAGAGAGACCCAGTACTTC; CDR3aa: CASSPGLARETQYF
v_gene: TRBV30; d_gene: TRBD2; abundance: few; j_gene: TRBJ2-2; CDR3nt: TGTGCCTGGAGTGTAGCGGGGGGGCTAGCGGGACCTCGAAGGACCGGGGAGCTGTTTTTT; CDR3aa: CAWSVAGGLAGPRRTGELFF
v_gene: TRBV30; d_gene: -; abundance: -; j_gene: TRBJ2-1; CDR3nt: TGTGCCTGGAACCGGTTAGGTACACAGGGCGGACACAATGAGCAGTTCTTC; CDR3aa: CAWNRLGTQGGHNEQFF
v_gene: TRBV15; d_gene: TRBD1; abundance: -; j_gene: TRBJ1-2; CDR3nt: TGTGCCACCAGCAGATCGGGACAGGGGAGAGTCTATGGCTACACCTTC; CDR3aa: CATSRSGQGRVYGYTF
v_gene: TRBV6-1; d_gene: TRBD1; abundance: -; j_gene: TRBJ1-5; CDR3nt: TGTGCCAGCAGCCGGACAGGCGGCAATCAGCCCCAGCATTTT; CDR3aa: CASSRTGGNQPQHF
v_gene: TRBV6-1; d_gene: -; abundance: once; j_gene: TRBJ2-4; CDR3nt: TGTGCCAGCAGTGAAAGGGGAGAGGGGTCAACCCTTCTAGCCAAAAACATTCAGTACTTC; CDR3aa: CASSERGEGSTLLAKNIQYF
v_gene: TRBV28; d_gene: -; abundance: -; j_gene: TRBJ1-2; CDR3nt: TGTGCCAGCAGTTTAAGCCGTACTGGCTACACCTTC; CDR3aa: CASSLSRTGYTF
v_gene: TRBV5-1; d_gene: -; abundance: -; j_gene: TRBJ1-1; CDR3nt: TGCGCCAGCAGCTTAACGTCAATGGGAGAAGCTTTCTTT; CDR3aa: CASSLTSMGEAFF
v_gene: TRBV25-1; d_gene: -; abundance: -; j_gene: TRBJ1-6; CDR3nt: TGTGCCAGCAACCCCGCGGGAGGGGGGAATTCACCCCTCCACTTT; CDR3aa: CASNPAGGGNSPLHF
v_gene: TRBV5-1; d_gene: -; abundance: -; j_gene: TRBJ2-1; CDR3nt: TGCGCCAGCAGCTTGGTCAGCGGCGGTACAGTGATCAATGAGCAGTTCTTC; CDR3aa: CASSLVSGGTVINEQFF
v_gene: TRBV10-2; d_gene: TRBD2; abundance: -; j_gene: TRBJ2-3; CDR3nt: TGCGCCAGCAGTGAGTCTTGGACTAGCGGTGCGGATACGCAGTATTTT; CDR3aa: CASSESWTSGADTQYF
v_gene: TRBV5-1; d_gene: TRBD2; abundance: few; j_gene: TRBJ2-3; CDR3nt: TGCGCCAGCAGCATGCAGCGGGGGGGCCGTACAGATACGCAGTATTTT; CDR3aa: CASSMQRGGRTDTQYF
v_gene: TRBV9; d_gene: -; abundance: -; j_gene: TRBJ2-1; CDR3nt: TGTGCCAGCAGCGTAGGGGTGCGCCGGGGGAATGAGCAGTTCTTC; CDR3aa: CASSVGVRRGNEQFF
v_gene: TRBV4-1; d_gene: -; abundance: -; j_gene: TRBJ1-2; CDR3nt: TGCGCCAGCAGCCAAGGGGGGAACTATGGCTACACCTTC; CDR3aa: CASSQGGNYGYTF
v_gene: TRBV5-6; d_gene: TRBD1; abundance: few; j_gene: TRBJ2-7; CDR3nt: TGTGCCAGCAGCTGGACAGGGGAGGCCTCCTACGAGCAGTACTTC; CDR3aa: CASSWTGEASYEQYF
v_gene: TRBV5-5; d_gene: -; abundance: once; j_gene: TRBJ1-1; CDR3nt: TGTGCCAGCAGCTTGGTTCCAGATGAAGCTTTCTTT; CDR3aa: CASSLVPDEAFF
v_gene: TRBV5-1; d_gene: -; abundance: -; j_gene: TRBJ2-1; CDR3nt: TGCGCCAGCAGCTTGGACTCTTCTATCTTACCCTACAATGAGCAGTTCTTC; CDR3aa: CASSLDSSILPYNEQFF
v_gene: TRBV5-6; d_gene: TRBD2; abundance: -; j_gene: TRBJ2-7; CDR3nt: TGTGCCAGCAGCCCATCGGGGGGATTCCACGAGCAGTACTTC; CDR3aa: CASSPSGGFHEQYF
v_gene: TRBV7-8; d_gene: -; abundance: -; j_gene: TRBJ1-2; CDR3nt: TGTGCCAGCAGCTTAGGAGTTTGGGCCTCGGACATCTATGGCTACACCTTC; CDR3aa: CASSLGVWASDIYGYTF
v_gene: TRBV28; d_gene: -; abundance: -; j_gene: TRBJ1-2; CDR3nt: TGTGCCAGCAGTGACAGTCGCTCTAACTATGGCTACACCTTC; CDR3aa: CASSDSRSNYGYTF
v_gene: TRBV12-2; d_gene: -; abundance: -; j_gene: TRBJ2-7; CDR3nt: TGTGCAAGTCGCTTAGTTAGGGACTTCTACTACGAGCAGTACTTC; CDR3aa: CASRLVRDFYYEQYF
v_gene: TRBV6-5; d_gene: -; abundance: -; j_gene: TRBJ1-5; CDR3nt: TGTGCCAGCAGTTTGGGAGGCCCCAATCAGCCCCAGCATTTT; CDR3aa: CASSLGGPNQPQHF
v_gene: TRBV11-2; d_gene: TRBD2; abundance: -; j_gene: TRBJ2-3; CDR3nt: TGTGCCAGCAGCTTAGATAGCGGGAGGGTGGGCACAGATACGCAGTATTTT; CDR3aa: CASSLDSGRVGTDTQYF
v_gene: TRBV4-3; d_gene: -; abundance: -; j_gene: TRBJ1-3; CDR3nt: TGCGCCAGCAGCCAAGTAGGCGTTCTCTCTGGAAACACCATATATTTT; CDR3aa: CASSQVGVLSGNTIYF
v_gene: TRBV9; d_gene: -; abundance: -; j_gene: TRBJ1-3; CDR3nt: TGTGCCAGCAGCGAAGAACAGGGTGATGGAAACACCATATATTTT; CDR3aa: CASSEEQGDGNTIYF
v_gene: TRBV7-7; d_gene: -; abundance: -; j_gene: TRBJ2-6; CDR3nt: TGTGCTACTGGGGGAACCGGGGCCAACGTCCTGACTTTC; CDR3aa: CATGGTGANVLTF
v_gene: TRBV6-5; d_gene: -; abundance: once; j_gene: TRBJ1-3; CDR3nt: TGTGCCAGCAGATCAGACAGGAGGGGGAACACCATATATTTT; CDR3aa: CASRSDRRGNTIYF
v_gene: TRBV28; d_gene: -; abundance: -; j_gene: TRBJ2-2; CDR3nt: TGTGCCAGCAGGAGTGGACGTAGGACCGGGGAGCTGTTTTTT; CDR3aa: CASRSGRRTGELFF
v_gene: TRBV4-1; d_gene: -; abundance: -; j_gene: TRBJ1-1; CDR3nt: TGCGCCAGCAGCCAAGATGGAAAGGCAGCTTTCTTT; CDR3aa: CASSQDGKAAFF
v_gene: TRBV19; d_gene: TRBD1; abundance: -; j_gene: TRBJ1-3; CDR3nt: TGTGCCAGTAGTACTCCCCGGACAGGCTCTGGAAACACCATATATTTT; CDR3aa: CASSTPRTGSGNTIYF
v_gene: TRBV18; d_gene: TRBD2; abundance: -; j_gene: TRBJ2-2; CDR3nt: TGTGCCAGCTCACCACTCTTACTAGCGGGGCTATCAGCTGCGGGGGAGCTGTTTTTT; CDR3aa: CASSPLLLAGLSAAGELFF
v_gene: TRBV7-9; d_gene: -; abundance: -; j_gene: TRBJ2-3; CDR3nt: TGTGCCAGCAGCCACAGTCGCACAGATACGCAGTATTTT; CDR3aa: CASSHSRTDTQYF
v_gene: TRBV27; d_gene: -; abundance: -; j_gene: TRBJ2-1; CDR3nt: TGTGCCAGCAGTTTGCGTGTGGTGGGAGGCTACAATGAGCAGTTCTTC; CDR3aa: CASSLRVVGGYNEQFF
v_gene: TRBV18; d_gene: -; abundance: -; j_gene: TRBJ2-1; CDR3nt: TGTGCCAGCTCACCAAGCGAGGGGGGCTACAATGAGCAGTTCTTC; CDR3aa: CASSPSEGGYNEQFF
v_gene: TRBV6-5; d_gene: -; abundance: few; j_gene: TRBJ2-1; CDR3nt: TGTGCCAGCGCGCGGGACAGCTACAATGAGCAGTTCTTC; CDR3aa: CASARDSYNEQFF
v_gene: TRBV7-9; d_gene: -; abundance: -; j_gene: TRBJ1-6; CDR3nt: TGTGCCAGCAGCGCGGGACCGCTGCATTCACCCCTCCACTTT; CDR3aa: CASSAGPLHSPLHF
v_gene: TRBV5-6; d_gene: -; abundance: -; j_gene: TRBJ1-5; CDR3nt: TGTGCCAGCAGCTCGGGGGAAGACAGCTACAATCAGCCCCAGCATTTT; CDR3aa: CASSSGEDSYNQPQHF
v_gene: TRBV5-6; d_gene: -; abundance: -; j_gene: TRBJ2-7; CDR3nt: TGCGCCAGCAGCTTTGGGCAGGGGGGCTCCTACGAGCAGTACTTC; CDR3aa: CASSFGQGGSYEQYF
v_gene: TRBV5-4; d_gene: -; abundance: -; j_gene: TRBJ2-5; CDR3nt: TGTGCCAGCAGCTTGGATAAGGAGTTTAGGGTCTCGGAGACCCAGTACTTC; CDR3aa: CASSLDKEFRVSETQYF
v_gene: TRBV7-4; d_gene: TRBD1; abundance: few; j_gene: TRBJ1-1; CDR3nt: TGTGCCAGCAGCTTATTGGGACAGGGGGGCACTAGATTAAGTGACACTGAAGCTTTCTTT; CDR3aa: CASSLLGQGGTRLSDTEAFF
v_gene: TRBV7-3; d_gene: -; abundance: few; j_gene: TRBJ2-5; CDR3nt: TGTGCCAGCAGCTTGACGGCACGAGAGACCCAGTACTTC; CDR3aa: CASSLTARETQYF
v_gene: TRBV5-1; d_gene: -; abundance: -; j_gene: TRBJ2-7; CDR3nt: TGCGCCAGTCGCCCATCTCCTACAGGGTACGAGCAGTACTTC; CDR3aa: CASRPSPTGYEQYF
v_gene: TRBV6-6; d_gene: -; abundance: once; j_gene: TRBJ2-3; CDR3nt: TGTGCCAGCAGTTACTCAGTTGAGGACAACACAGATACGCAGTATTTT; CDR3aa: CASSYSVEDNTDTQYF
v_gene: TRBV6-1; d_gene: TRBD2; abundance: -; j_gene: TRBJ2-7; CDR3nt: TGTGCCAGCAGTGGGGGACTAGCGGGACCTAGCTCCTACGAGCAGTACTTC; CDR3aa: CASSGGLAGPSSYEQYF